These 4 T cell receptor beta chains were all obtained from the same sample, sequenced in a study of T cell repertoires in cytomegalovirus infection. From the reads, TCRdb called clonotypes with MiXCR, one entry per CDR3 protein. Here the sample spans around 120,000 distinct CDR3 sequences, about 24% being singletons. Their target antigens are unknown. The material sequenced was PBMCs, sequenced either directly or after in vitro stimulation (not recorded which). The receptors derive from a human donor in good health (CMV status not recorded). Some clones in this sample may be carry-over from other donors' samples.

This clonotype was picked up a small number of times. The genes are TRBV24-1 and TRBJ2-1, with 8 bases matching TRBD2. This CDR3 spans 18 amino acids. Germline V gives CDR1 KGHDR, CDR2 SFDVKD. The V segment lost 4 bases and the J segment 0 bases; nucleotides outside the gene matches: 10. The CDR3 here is CATSDSLTSASSYNEQFF. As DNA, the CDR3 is TGTGCCACCAGTGACTCCCTGACTAGCGCGAGCTCCTACAATGAGCAGTTCTTC.

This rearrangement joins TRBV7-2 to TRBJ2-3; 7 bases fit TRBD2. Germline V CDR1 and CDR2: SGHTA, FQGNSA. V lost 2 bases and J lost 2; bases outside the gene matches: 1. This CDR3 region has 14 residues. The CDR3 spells CASSLSGVTDTQYF. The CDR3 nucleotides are TGTGCCAGCAGCTTAAGCGGGGTCACAGATACGCAGTATTTT. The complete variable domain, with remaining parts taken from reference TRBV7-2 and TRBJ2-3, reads GAGVSQSPSNKVTEKGKDVELRCDPISGHTALYWYRQSLGQGLEFLIYFQGNSAPDKSGLPSDRFSAERTGGSVSTLTIQRTQQEDSAVYLCASSLSGVTDTQYFGPGTRLTVL.

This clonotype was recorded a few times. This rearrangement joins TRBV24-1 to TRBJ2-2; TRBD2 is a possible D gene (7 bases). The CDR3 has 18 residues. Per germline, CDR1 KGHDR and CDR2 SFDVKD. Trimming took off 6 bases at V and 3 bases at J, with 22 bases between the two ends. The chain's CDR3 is CATSTSLGGPEDTGELFF. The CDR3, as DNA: TGTGCCACCAGTACCTCTCTCGGGGGGCCGGAGGACACCGGGGAGCTGTTTTTT.

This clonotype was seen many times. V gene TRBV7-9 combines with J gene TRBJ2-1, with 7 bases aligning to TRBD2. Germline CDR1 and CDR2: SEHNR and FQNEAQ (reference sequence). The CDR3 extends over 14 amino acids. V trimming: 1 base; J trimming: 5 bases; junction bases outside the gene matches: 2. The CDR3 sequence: CASSLERGHNEQFF. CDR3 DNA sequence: TGTGCCAGCAGCTTAGAGCGGGGCCACAATGAGCAGTTCTTC.